Listed below are T cell receptor delta chains from one sample, sequenced in a study of Vδ1+ human thymocytes. With CATT, TCRdb re-called clones from the multiplex PCR reads. The sample contains approximately 25,000 delta-chain clones, nearly 7.5% of which appear only once. The sample was Vdelta1+ gamma-delta thymocytes from the thymus. The receptors were sampled from a girl under two years old who had congenital heart surgery. Both conserved end residues are part of each CDR3. The order of the fields is V gene, J gene, D gene, clone size, CDR3 DNA, CDR3 protein. A D gene is named only where the DNA matches it firmly. Clone sizes are given selectively: once, few, many, or a class where the clone is expanded.

TRDV1	TRDJ1	TRDD3	-	TGTGCTCTTGGGTTCACTTCCGAGGCTGTACTGGGGGATACGCGTAAACTCATCTTT	CALGFTSEAVLGDTRKLIF
TRDV2	TRDJ1	TRDD3	-	TGTGCCTGTGATCTCTCCTGGGGATACGCTATGGGCACCGATAAACTCATCTTT	CACDLSWGYAMGTDKLIF
TRDV1	TRDJ1	-	few	TGTGCTCTTGGGGAACTAGTTCCCCGGAGACTCATCTTT	CALGELVPRRLIF
TRDV1	TRDJ1	TRDD3	-	TGTGCTCTTGGGGCCGGGGGATACACCGATAAACTCATCTTT	CALGAGGYTDKLIF
TRDV1	TRDJ1	TRDD3	few	TGTGCTCTTGGGGAACTCATACTCTCCTACCAGTACTGGGGGACCGGGACCGATAAACTCATCTTT	CALGELILSYQYWGTGTDKLIF
TRDV1	TRDJ1	TRDD3	few	TGTGCTCTTGGGATTCGAATACTGGGGGTCATATTTGGGATTACCGATAAACTCATCTTT	CALGIRILGVIFGITDKLIF
TRDV1	TRDJ1	-	few	TGTGCTCTTGGGGAAGAGCCTCGATTCCTTCCTCCCTTAGTACTGGGTACCGATAAACTCATCTTT	CALGEEPRFLPPLVLGTDKLIF
TRDV1	TRDJ1	-	few	TGTGCTCTTGGGGAAGCTTTACGGTATCCCGCGTACACCGATAAACTCATCTTT	CALGEALRYPAYTDKLIF
TRDV1	TRDJ1	TRDD3	few	TGTGCTCTTGGGGAGTTCCCTCTGGGGGACCCGTACACCGATAAACTCATCTTT	CALGEFPLGDPYTDKLIF
TRDV1	TRDJ1	-	-	TGTGCTCTTGGGGAGAAGGGGGGTTCCCGCTGTTGGACCGATAAACTCATCTTT	CALGEKGGSRCWTDKLIF
TRDV1	TRDJ1	-	-	TGTGCTCTTGTCTGCACAGGGGGTTCCTCCATGTACACCGATAAACTCATCTTT	CALVCTGGSSMYTDKLIF
TRDV1	TRDJ1	-	-	TGTGCTCTTGGGGAACTGGGGTCCCACTCGGCCGATAAACTCATCTTT	CALGELGSHSADKLIF
TRDV1	TRDJ1	TRDD3	few	TGTGCTCTTGGGGAACGGGTTGGCGGGCCATCGAAAGGGGGATACGATAAACTCATCTTT	CALGERVGGPSKGGYDKLIF
TRDV1	TRDJ1	TRDD3	-	TGTGCTCTTGGTCAACACTTCCTACCTTGCTCTACTGGGGGATTCTCTATTTACACCGATAAACTCATCTTT	CALGQHFLPCSTGGFSIYTDKLIF
TRDV1	TRDJ1	TRDD3	-	TGTGCTCTTGGGGAAAAGTGGGTTAATGGCGTTACTGGGGGATACACCGATAAACTCATCTTT	CALGEKWVNGVTGGYTDKLIF
TRDV1	TRDJ1	-	-	TGTGCTCTTGGGGGAGACCTCCTACTTAGGGATACAAGCGGTAAACTCATCTTT	CALGGDLLLRDTSGKLIF
TRDV1	TRDJ1	-	-	TGTGCTCTTGGGGAACCTCGCCTCGTCCACGAACTCCAATTCAGGCCAAATAAACTCATCTTT	CALGEPRLVHELQFRPNKLIF
TRDV1	TRDJ1	-	few	TGTGCTCTTGGGCCCCCGGCCCTACGACTCATCAATACGAGGGGGTACACCGATAAACTCATCTTT	CALGPPALRLINTRGYTDKLIF
TRDV1	TRDJ1	TRDD3	few	TGTGCTCTTGGTGAACCCCCCTCAAACTGGGGGATAGGGGGCACCGATAAACTCATCTTT	CALGEPPSNWGIGGTDKLIF
TRDV1	TRDJ1	TRDD3	-	TGTGCTCTTGGGGAAATCCTCCATGTGACGGCGAGCTGGGGGATACGCAGCACCGATAAACTCATCTTT	CALGEILHVTASWGIRSTDKLIF
TRDV1	TRDJ1	TRDD3	-	TGTGCTCTTGGGGCAGGACTGGGGGTTGGGGGATACGCAATCCCGTACACCGATAAACTCATCTTT	CALGAGLGVGGYAIPYTDKLIF
TRDV1	TRDJ1	TRDD3	-	TGTGCTCTTGGGGAACTTAGAACCCCTGGGGGATACTCGGCGAGTAACTCCGATAAACTCATCTTT	CALGELRTPGGYSASNSDKLIF
TRDV1	TRDJ1	TRDD3	few	TGTGCTCTTGGGGATCGGCCTTCGTTCAACTGGGGACGGTACACCGATAAACTCATCTTT	CALGDRPSFNWGRYTDKLIF
TRDV1	TRDJ1	-	-	TGTGCTCTTGGGGAATCTCCTCTACTTGGCAAACTCATCTTT	CALGESPLLGKLIF
TRDV1	TRDJ1	TRDD3	-	TGTGCTCTTGGGGAAGGGATCTACCCCTGGGGGATAAGAGGAGACACCGATAAACTCATCTTT	CALGEGIYPWGIRGDTDKLIF
TRDV1	TRDJ1	TRDD3	few	TGTGCTCTTGGGATCCTAGGGGGGGGATACCCCGATAAACTCATCTTT	CALGILGGGYPDKLIF
TRDV1	TRDJ1	TRDD3	-	TGTGCTCTTGGGGAAGCGGTCGCGTACTGGGGGCCCGAGGGGTCCGATAAACTCATCTTT	CALGEAVAYWGPEGSDKLIF
TRDV1	TRDJ1	-	few	TGTGCTCTTGGGGAATATCTTTCTGGGGCCCACGCTAAACTCATCTTT	CALGEYLSGAHAKLIF
TRDV1	TRDJ1	-	-	TGTGCTCTTGGGAACCGGGGGTTTCCTAGGCGAAACCGGGGGACCGATAAACTCATCTTT	CALGNRGFPRRNRGTDKLIF
TRDV1	TRDJ1	TRDD3	few	TGTGCTCTTGGGGAACTACTACCCATACTACTGGGGGATACAAGGCTCATCTTT	CALGELLPILLGDTRLIF
TRDV1	TRDJ1	-	few	TGTGCTCTTGGGGAACTGCGGCCTACATCCCTCCGACGATATTCCTACACCGATAAACTCATCTTT	CALGELRPTSLRRYSYTDKLIF
TRDV1	TRDJ1	TRDD3	few	TGTGCTCTTGGGGAACTAGGGGTTGCTGGGGGATACATGACCGATAAACTCATCTTT	CALGELGVAGGYMTDKLIF
TRDV1	TRDJ1	TRDD3	few	TGTGCTCTTGGGGAACTCGAGGAGTACTGGGGGATCGGTCGGTACACCGATAAACTCATCTTT	CALGELEEYWGIGRYTDKLIF
TRDV1	TRDJ1	TRDD3	medium-sized	TGTGCTCTTGGGGAACTTCCTACGGGCCCATACTGGGGGATACGCTCCAGGAGGCTCATCTTT	CALGELPTGPYWGIRSRRLIF
TRDV1	TRDJ1	-	few	TGTGCTCTTGGGGAAAGTAGCCTGAATAAACTCATCTTT	CALGESSLNKLIF
TRDV1	TRDJ1	TRDD2	-	TGTGCTCTTCCCTCTTCCTACTGTTGGGGGGTGATCAGGACCGATAAACTCATCTTT	CALPSSYCWGVIRTDKLIF
TRDV1	TRDJ1	-	few	TGTGCTCTTGGGGTAAGGAAGACTTCTAAAGTCACCGATAAACTCATCTTT	CALGVRKTSKVTDKLIF
TRDV1	TRDJ1	TRDD3	-	TGTGCTCTTGGGGAACGAAGGGCCTACGTACTGGGGGATGCGTGGCGAGACACCGATAAACTCATCTTT	CALGERRAYVLGDAWRDTDKLIF
TRDV1	TRDJ1	-	few	TGTGCTCTTTGTACCTTCCGAGGGATACAAGGGGTCACGGGGGGGTTCGCGACCGATAAACTCATCTTT	CALCTFRGIQGVTGGFATDKLIF
TRDV1	TRDJ1	TRDD3	-	TGTGCTCTTGGGGAATTTCGGCTGGGGGATATACACACCGATAAACTCATCTTT	CALGEFRLGDIHTDKLIF
TRDV1	TRDJ1	-	few	TGTGCTCTTGGGGAACGTCCGATTAAAGAGTACACCGATAAACTCATCTTT	CALGERPIKEYTDKLIF
TRDV1	TRDJ1	-	-	TGTGCTCTTGGGGAACTTAAACTGGGGAAATATCTACCCCAGTACACCGATAAACTCATCTTT	CALGELKLGKYLPQYTDKLIF
TRDV1	TRDJ1	TRDD3	few	TGTGCTCTTGGGGATTGGCCCCTTCCGACCTTTGGGGGATTAGTCAGACTTACCGATAAACTCATCTTT	CALGDWPLPTFGGLVRLTDKLIF
TRDV1	TRDJ1	TRDD3	-	TGTGCTCTTGGGGAACGAACCCTAAGGAGGTCACTGGGGGAACACACCGATAAACTCATCTTT	CALGERTLRRSLGEHTDKLIF